Listed below are T cell receptor beta chains from one sample, sequenced in a study of blood T cells in healthy people across ages. TCRdb fed the 5' RACE reads into MiXCR, producing one record per CDR3 protein. The sample holds approximately 800,000 distinct CDR3 sequences, around half seen once. The material sequenced was blood. These receptors were collected from an elderly man in good health. Both conserved end residues are part of each CDR3. A D gene is named only where the DNA matches it firmly. Expanded clones are given a class, and other clones once, few, many or no size at all.

V,J,D,size,CDR3,DNA
TRBV30,TRBJ1-6,-,-,CAWSPLSGSSPLHF,TGTGCCTGGAGTCCTCTAAGCGGATCTTCACCCCTCCACTTT
TRBV11-2,TRBJ2-5,TRBD1,-,CASSSGQADFGEQYF,TGTGCCAGCAGCTCGGGACAGGCGGATTTTGGTGAGCAGTACTTC
TRBV3-1,TRBJ2-1,TRBD2,-,CASSQDRLAGLNEQFF,TGTGCCAGCAGCCAAGATAGGCTAGCGGGGCTAAATGAGCAGTTCTTC
TRBV7-2,TRBJ2-1,TRBD2,-,CASSQSSGRYNEQFF,TGTGCCAGCAGCCAGTCCAGCGGGAGGTACAATGAGCAGTTCTTC
TRBV5-1,TRBJ2-3,TRBD2,once,CASSREGRASTDTQYF,TGCGCCAGCAGCCGAGAGGGGAGGGCTAGCACAGATACGCAGTATTTT
TRBV5-1,TRBJ1-6,-,few,CASSLVAGANSPLHF,TGCGCCAGCAGCTTGGTGGCAGGAGCCAATTCACCCCTCCACTTT
TRBV27,TRBJ1-2,-,-,CASSLKGYSYTF,TGTGCCAGCAGTTTAAAAGGGTATAGCTACACCTTC
TRBV12-3/TRBV12-4,TRBJ2-7,-,once,CASSLGGAGHEQYF,TGTGCCAGCAGTTTAGGCGGGGCAGGCCACGAGCAGTACTTC
TRBV7-8,TRBJ2-3,-,few,CASSRQTVTDTQYF,TGTGCCAGCAGCCGCCAGACAGTCACAGATACGCAGTATTTT
TRBV20-1,TRBJ2-7,-,-,CSASKKRLSSYEQYF,TGCAGTGCAAGCAAAAAGCGACTAAGCTCCTACGAGCAGTACTTC
TRBV29-1,TRBJ2-5,TRBD2,-,CSAIAGGETQYF,TGCAGCGCAATAGCGGGTGGTGAGACCCAGTACTTC
TRBV20-1,TRBJ1-2,-,-,CSARDGRRYGYTF,TGCAGTGCTAGAGATGGGAGAAGGTATGGCTACACCTTC
TRBV20-1,TRBJ1-4,TRBD1,-,CSADTGGYEKLFF,TGCAGTGCTGATACAGGGGGCTATGAAAAACTGTTTTTT
TRBV7-2,TRBJ2-3,-,few,CASSLDGQPTDTQYF,TGTGCCAGCAGCTTAGATGGACAGCCCACAGATACGCAGTATTTT
TRBV7-2,TRBJ2-3,TRBD2,-,CASSPTSGSFTDTQYF,TGTGCCAGCAGTCCGACTAGCGGGAGTTTTACAGATACGCAGTATTTT
TRBV5-1,TRBJ2-5,-,many,CASSLNTQETQYF,TGCGCCAGCAGCTTGAACACTCAAGAGACCCAGTACTTC
TRBV6-1,TRBJ2-2,TRBD1,few,CASSDLSGQGNTGELFF,TGTGCCAGCAGTGATTTATCGGGACAGGGAAACACCGGGGAGCTGTTTTTT
TRBV6-2/TRBV6-3,TRBJ1-4,TRBD1,-,CASSQGQSAFEKLFF,TGTGCCAGCAGCCAGGGACAGTCTGCGTTTGAAAAACTGTTTTTT
TRBV5-1,TRBJ2-5,-,-,CASSTGAPSEQYF,TGCGCCAGCAGCACGGGGGCCCCGTCTGAGCAGTACTTC
TRBV4-3,TRBJ2-7,TRBD2,-,CANSQVSGSGYEQYF,TGCGCCAACAGCCAAGTTAGCGGGAGCGGTTACGAGCAGTACTTC
TRBV10-3,TRBJ2-1,TRBD1,-,CAISESGRTGNYNEQFF,TGTGCCATCAGTGAGTCTGGTCGGACAGGGAACTACAATGAGCAGTTCTTC
TRBV7-2,TRBJ2-7,-,-,CASSLGNMDGEQYF,TGTGCCAGCAGCTTAGGAAATATGGACGGCGAGCAGTACTTC
TRBV29-1,TRBJ2-3,-,few,CSAKDSGDAQYF,TGCAGCGCCAAAGACTCGGGGGACGCGCAGTATTTT
TRBV7-2,TRBJ2-7,TRBD2,once,CASSLGALAGTYEQYF,TGTGCCAGCAGCTTAGGGGCCCTAGCGGGGACCTACGAGCAGTACTTC
TRBV29-1,TRBJ2-7,-,-,CSVEVTGRSGEQYF,TGCAGCGTTGAAGTAACAGGGAGGTCGGGAGAGCAGTACTTC
TRBV20-1,TRBJ2-1,TRBD2,many,CSAVAGGHLSYNEQFF,TGCAGTGCGGTAGCGGGAGGCCACCTTTCCTACAATGAGCAGTTCTTC
TRBV10-3,TRBJ2-2,-,-,CAISEFWESAGELFF,TGTGCCATCAGTGAGTTTTGGGAATCGGCCGGGGAGCTGTTTTTT
TRBV5-1,TRBJ2-5,-,-,CASSYGPEETQYF,TGCGCCAGCAGCTACGGGCCAGAAGAGACCCAGTACTTC
TRBV29-1,TRBJ2-7,-,-,CSVGNRENSYEQYF,TGCAGCGTTGGTAACAGGGAAAACTCCTACGAGCAGTACTTC
TRBV6-6,TRBJ2-1,-,once,CATDNTWRERRHNEQFF,TGTGCCACTGACAACACGTGGCGGGAACGGCGGCACAATGAGCAGTTCTTC
TRBV5-6,TRBJ1-1,TRBD1,-,CASSLDRGKKAFF,TGTGCCAGCAGCTTGGACAGGGGCAAGAAAGCTTTCTTT
TRBV7-2,TRBJ2-7,-,many,CASSLDPQQDEQYF,TGTGCCAGCAGCTTGGACCCTCAACAAGACGAGCAGTACTTC
TRBV20-1,TRBJ1-6,-,once,CSAFSLKTSSYNSPLHF,TGCAGTGCTTTTTCCTTAAAAACGAGCTCCTATAATTCACCCCTCCACTTT
TRBV9,TRBJ2-1,-,-,CAGSQVGNEQFF,TGTGCCGGCAGCCAAGTTGGGAATGAGCAGTTCTTC
TRBV6-2/TRBV6-3,TRBJ2-1,-,many,CASSYSPWNEQFF,TGTGCCAGCAGTTACTCCCCCTGGAATGAGCAGTTCTTC
TRBV5-1,TRBJ2-7,-,many,CASSLTTGSYEQYF,TGCGCCAGCAGCCTAACTACAGGGTCCTACGAGCAGTACTTC
TRBV7-2,TRBJ2-3,TRBD2,many,CASSRQIRTSGGTDTQYF,TGTGCCAGCAGCCGACAGATCAGGACTAGCGGAGGCACAGATACGCAGTATTTT
TRBV7-3,TRBJ2-5,-,few,CASSLDQNQETQYF,TGTGCCAGCAGCTTAGATCAGAACCAAGAGACCCAGTACTTC
TRBV20-1,TRBJ2-7,TRBD1,few,CSARSDRAYEQYF,TGCAGTGCTAGGAGTGACAGGGCCTACGAGCAGTACTTC
TRBV7-9,TRBJ2-5,-,-,CASSVAHGAETQYF,TGTGCCAGCAGCGTAGCACACGGGGCGGAGACCCAGTACTTC
TRBV20-1,TRBJ2-1,-,few,CSASRDLTNNEQFF,TGCAGTGCTAGTCGAGATCTGACTAACAATGAGCAGTTCTTC
TRBV5-6,TRBJ1-1,-,-,CACSYEDFSEAFF,TGTGCCTGCAGTTACGAGGACTTTTCAGAAGCTTTCTTT
TRBV14,TRBJ2-5,-,-,CASLTGEETQYF,TGTGCCAGCTTAACCGGAGAGGAGACCCAGTACTTC
TRBV11-1,TRBJ1-5,TRBD1,few,CASSFPGQLLQRQPQHF,TGTGCCAGCAGCTTTCCGGGACAGCTCCTCCAACGGCAGCCCCAGCATTTT
TRBV12-3/TRBV12-4,TRBJ1-2,-,-,CASSSTGVYGYTF,TGTGCCAGCAGTTCTACAGGAGTCTATGGCTACACCTTC
TRBV4-1,TRBJ1-6,-,-,CASAQRDTNSPLHF,TGCGCCAGCGCCCAACGGGATACTAATTCACCCCTCCACTTT
TRBV6-2/TRBV6-3,TRBJ2-2,TRBD2,-,CASSSPLAGSTGELFF,TGTGCCAGCAGCTCCCCACTAGCGGGCTCAACCGGGGAGCTGTTTTTT
TRBV27,TRBJ2-3,-,-,CASSFFGLTDTQYF,TGTGCCAGCAGTTTCTTCGGACTCACAGATACGCAGTATTTT
TRBV9,TRBJ1-2,-,-,CASGLQGSYGCTF,TGTGCCAGCGGCCTACAGGGCAGCTATGGCTGCACCTTC
TRBV20-1,TRBJ2-7,-,many,CSASDSVTYEQYF,TGCAGTGCTAGTGATAGCGTAACCTACGAGCAGTACTTC
TRBV4-1,TRBJ1-6,-,-,CASSHEPLQGIGSPLHF,TGCGCCAGCAGCCATGAACCCTTACAGGGTATAGGTTCACCCCTCCACTTT
TRBV4-2,TRBJ2-1,-,many,CASSQDRYNNEQFF,TGTGCCAGCAGCCAAGACAGGTATAACAATGAGCAGTTCTTC
TRBV10-1,TRBJ2-3,-,-,CASSESRGTQYF,TGCGCCAGCAGTGAGTCCAGGGGTACGCAGTATTTT
TRBV20-1,TRBJ2-4,-,few,CSARVVSADKNIQYF,TGCAGTGCTAGAGTAGTTAGCGCAGACAAAAACATTCAGTACTTC
TRBV7-9,TRBJ1-1,TRBD1,-,CASSIGQGEAFF,TGTGCCAGCAGCATTGGACAGGGCGAAGCTTTCTTT
TRBV10-3,TRBJ1-4,-,-,CAISPNEVGELFF,TGTGCCATCAGCCCCAACGAGGTTGGGGAACTGTTTTTT